The entry below describes one TCR beta chain. CDR1 and CDR2 (germline): MNHEY, SVGAGI. Trimming shortened V by 8 bases and J by 3 bases, and 16 bases separated the two germline ends. The CDR3 sequence is 14 residues long. Profiling relied on immunoSEQ multiplex PCR, and the TCRdb table lists in-frame clones only, not all of them. Counted here are some 95,000 clones, 88% occurring once; the ten biggest clones make up roughly 12%. The data derive from a study of T cell responses to AZD1222 COVID-19 vaccine. This TCR was sampled from an adult who received the AZD1222 COVID-19 vaccine. Specimen: peripheral blood, collected 28 days after the second AZD1222 dose. This chain uses TRBV6-5 with TRBJ1-2; D uncertain. CDR3: CASHEAGVDYGYTF. The CDR3 DNA reads as TGTGCCAGCCACGAGGCGGGAGTCGACTATGGCTACACCTTC.